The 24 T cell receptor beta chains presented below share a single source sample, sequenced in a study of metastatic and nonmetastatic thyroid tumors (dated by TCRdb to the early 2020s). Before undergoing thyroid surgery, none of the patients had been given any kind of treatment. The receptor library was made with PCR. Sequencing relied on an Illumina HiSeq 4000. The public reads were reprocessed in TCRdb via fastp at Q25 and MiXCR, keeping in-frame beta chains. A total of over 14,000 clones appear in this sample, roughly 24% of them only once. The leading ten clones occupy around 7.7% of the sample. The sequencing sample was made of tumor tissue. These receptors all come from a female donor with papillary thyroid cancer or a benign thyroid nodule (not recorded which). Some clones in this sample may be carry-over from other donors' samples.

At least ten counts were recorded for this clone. CDR3 DNA sequence: TGTGCCAGCATCAATAGGGGGACCCAGTACTTC. Translated, it gives CASINRGTQYF. This sequence joins TRBV6-1 and TRBJ2-5, with D maybe TRBD1 (5 bases). Germline V gene sequence: CDR1 MNHNS, CDR2 SASEGT. This CDR3 region has 11 residues. The ends were cut back, 7 bases at V and 7 bases at J, with 10 bases in the middle.

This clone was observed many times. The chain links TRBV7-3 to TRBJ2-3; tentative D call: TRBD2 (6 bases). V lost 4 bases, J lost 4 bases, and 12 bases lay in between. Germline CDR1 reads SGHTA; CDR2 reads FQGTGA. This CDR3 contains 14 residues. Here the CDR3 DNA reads TGTGCCAGCAGCTCGGGACTTGCCCCAGATACGCAGTATTTT. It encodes CASSSGLAPDTQYF. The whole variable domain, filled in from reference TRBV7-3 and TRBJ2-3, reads GAGVSQTPSNKVTEKGKYVELRCDPISGHTALYWYRQSLGQGPEFLIYFQGTGAADDSGLPNDRFFAVRPEGSVSTLKIQRTERGDSAVYLCASSSGLAPDTQYFGPGTRLTVL.

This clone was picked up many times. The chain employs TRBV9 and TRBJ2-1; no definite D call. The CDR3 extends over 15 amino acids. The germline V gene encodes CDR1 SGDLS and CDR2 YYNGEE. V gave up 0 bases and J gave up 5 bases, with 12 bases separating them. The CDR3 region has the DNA TGTGCCAGCAGCGTAGGATTAGGGCTAAACAATGAGCAGTTCTTC. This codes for CASSVGLGLNNEQFF.

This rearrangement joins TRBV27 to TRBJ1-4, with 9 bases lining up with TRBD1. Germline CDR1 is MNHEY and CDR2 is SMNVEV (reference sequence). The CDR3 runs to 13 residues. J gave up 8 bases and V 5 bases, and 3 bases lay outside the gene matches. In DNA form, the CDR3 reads TGTGCCAGCAGTCCAGGGACAGGGGAAAAACTGTTTTTT. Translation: CASSPGTGEKLFF.

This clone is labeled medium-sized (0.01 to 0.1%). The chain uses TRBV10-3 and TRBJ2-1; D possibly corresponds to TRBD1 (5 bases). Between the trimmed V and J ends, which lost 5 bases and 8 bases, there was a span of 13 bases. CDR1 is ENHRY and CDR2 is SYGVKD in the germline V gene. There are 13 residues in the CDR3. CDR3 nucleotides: TGTGCCATCAGTCATCAGGGTAGGGATGAGCAGTTCTTC. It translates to CAISHQGRDEQFF.

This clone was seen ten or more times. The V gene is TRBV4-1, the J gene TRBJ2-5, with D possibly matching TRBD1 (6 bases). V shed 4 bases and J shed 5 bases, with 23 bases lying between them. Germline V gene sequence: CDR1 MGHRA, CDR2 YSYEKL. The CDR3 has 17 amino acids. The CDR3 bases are TGCGCCAGCAGCCCAACATTCCAGACAGGCGAAGTGGAGACCCAGTACTTC. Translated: CASSPTFQTGEVETQYF.

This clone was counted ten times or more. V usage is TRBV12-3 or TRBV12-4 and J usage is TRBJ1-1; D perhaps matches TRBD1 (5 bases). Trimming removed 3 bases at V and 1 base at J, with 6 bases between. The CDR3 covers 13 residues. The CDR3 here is CASSFGGNTEAFF. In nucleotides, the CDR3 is TGTGCCAGCAGTTTTGGGGGGAACACTGAAGCTTTCTTT.

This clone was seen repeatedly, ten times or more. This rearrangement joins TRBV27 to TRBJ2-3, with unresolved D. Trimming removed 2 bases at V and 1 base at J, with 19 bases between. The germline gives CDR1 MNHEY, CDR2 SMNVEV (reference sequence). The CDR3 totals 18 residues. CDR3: CASSLNPPGVVGTDTQYF. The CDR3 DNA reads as TGTGCCAGCAGTTTAAACCCCCCTGGGGTGGTGGGCACAGATACGCAGTATTTT.

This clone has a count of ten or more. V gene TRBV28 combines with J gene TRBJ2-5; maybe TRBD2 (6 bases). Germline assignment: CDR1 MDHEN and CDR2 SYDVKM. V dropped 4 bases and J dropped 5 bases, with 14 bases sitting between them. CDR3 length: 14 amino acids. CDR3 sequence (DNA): TGTGCCAGCAGTTCCCGGGGTGGGGGGGAGACCCAGTACTTC. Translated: CASSSRGGGETQYF.

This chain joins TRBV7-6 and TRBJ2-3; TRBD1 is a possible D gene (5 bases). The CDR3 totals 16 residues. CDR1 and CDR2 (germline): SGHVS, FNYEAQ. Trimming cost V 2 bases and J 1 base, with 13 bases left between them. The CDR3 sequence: CASSLSTGVGTDTQYF. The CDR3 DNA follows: TGTGCCAGCAGCTTATCTACAGGTGTGGGCACAGATACGCAGTATTTT.

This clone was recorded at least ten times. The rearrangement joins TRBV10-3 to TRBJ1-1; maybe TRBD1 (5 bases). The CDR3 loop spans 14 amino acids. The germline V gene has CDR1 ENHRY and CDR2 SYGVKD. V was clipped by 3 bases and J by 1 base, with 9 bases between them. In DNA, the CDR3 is TGTGCCATCAGTGAAAGGAGGGGGAACACTGAAGCTTTCTTT. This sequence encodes CAISERRGNTEAFF.

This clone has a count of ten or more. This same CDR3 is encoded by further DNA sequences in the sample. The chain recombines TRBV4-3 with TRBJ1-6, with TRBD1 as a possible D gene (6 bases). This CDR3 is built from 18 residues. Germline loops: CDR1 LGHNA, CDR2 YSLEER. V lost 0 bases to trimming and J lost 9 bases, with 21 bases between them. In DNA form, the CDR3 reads TGCGCCAGCAGCCAAGAAGAGCGGGGGCCCTCCGGGGGTTCACCCCTCCACTTT. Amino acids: CASSQEERGPSGGSPLHF.

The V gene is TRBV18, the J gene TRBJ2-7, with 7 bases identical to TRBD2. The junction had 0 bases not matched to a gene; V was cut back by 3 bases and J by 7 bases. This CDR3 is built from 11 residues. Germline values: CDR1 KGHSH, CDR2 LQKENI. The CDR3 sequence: CASSPGGEQYF. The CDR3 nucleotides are TGTGCCAGCTCACCCGGGGGGGAGCAGTACTTC.

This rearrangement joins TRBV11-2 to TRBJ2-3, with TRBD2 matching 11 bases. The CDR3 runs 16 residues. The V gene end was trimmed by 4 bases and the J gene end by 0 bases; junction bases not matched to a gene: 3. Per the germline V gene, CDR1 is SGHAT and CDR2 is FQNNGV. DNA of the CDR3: TGTGCCAGCAGCTCCCGGACTAGCGGGAGCACAGATACGCAGTATTTT. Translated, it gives CASSSRTSGSTDTQYF.

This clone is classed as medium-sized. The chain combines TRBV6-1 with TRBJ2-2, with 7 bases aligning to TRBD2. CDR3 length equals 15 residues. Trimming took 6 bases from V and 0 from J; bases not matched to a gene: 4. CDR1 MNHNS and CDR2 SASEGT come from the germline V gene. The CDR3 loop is CASRGSGTNTGELFF. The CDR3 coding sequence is TGTGCCAGCAGAGGAAGCGGGACGAACACCGGGGAGCTGTTTTTT.

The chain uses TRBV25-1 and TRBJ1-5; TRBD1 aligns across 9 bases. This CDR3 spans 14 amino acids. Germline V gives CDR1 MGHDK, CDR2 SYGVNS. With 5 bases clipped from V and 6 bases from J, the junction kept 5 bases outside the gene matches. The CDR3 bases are TGTGCCAGCAGTAGTACAGGGGGCGGTCAGCCCCAGCATTTT. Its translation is CASSSTGGGQPQHF.

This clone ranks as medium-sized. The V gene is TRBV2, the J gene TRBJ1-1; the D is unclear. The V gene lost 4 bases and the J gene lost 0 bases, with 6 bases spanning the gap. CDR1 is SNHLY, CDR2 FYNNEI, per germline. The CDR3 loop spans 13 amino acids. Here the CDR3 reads CASSGQLNTEAFF. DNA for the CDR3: TGTGCCAGCAGTGGCCAGCTGAACACTGAAGCTTTCTTT. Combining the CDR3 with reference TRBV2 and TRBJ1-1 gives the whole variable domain EPEVTQTPSHQVTQMGQEVILRCVPISNHLYFYWYRQILGQKVEFLVSFYNNEISEKSEIFDDQFSVERPDGSNFTLKIRSTKLEDSAMYFCASSGQLNTEAFFGQGTRLTVV.

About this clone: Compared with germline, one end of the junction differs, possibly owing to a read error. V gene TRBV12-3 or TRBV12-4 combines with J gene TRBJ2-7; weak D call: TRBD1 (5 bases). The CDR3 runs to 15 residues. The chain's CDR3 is CASILGAASVYEQYF. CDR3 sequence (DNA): TGTGCCAGCATTTTAGGGGCCGCCAGCGTCTACGAGCAGTACTTC.

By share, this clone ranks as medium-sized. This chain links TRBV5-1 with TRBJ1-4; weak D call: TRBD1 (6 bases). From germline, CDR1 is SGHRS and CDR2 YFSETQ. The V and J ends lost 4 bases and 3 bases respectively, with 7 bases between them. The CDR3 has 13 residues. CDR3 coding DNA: TGCGCCAGCAGCAGACAGGCTAATGAAAAACTGTTTTTT. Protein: CASSRQANEKLFF.

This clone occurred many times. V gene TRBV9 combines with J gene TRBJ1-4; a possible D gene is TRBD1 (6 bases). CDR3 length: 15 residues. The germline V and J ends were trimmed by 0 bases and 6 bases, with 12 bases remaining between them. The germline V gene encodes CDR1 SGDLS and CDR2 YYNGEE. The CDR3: CASSVGGGGDEKLFF. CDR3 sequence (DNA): TGTGCCAGCAGCGTAGGGGGAGGGGGGGATGAAAAACTGTTTTTT. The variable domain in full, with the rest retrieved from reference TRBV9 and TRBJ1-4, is DSGVTQTPKHLITATGQRVTLRCSPRSGDLSVYWYQQSLDQGLQFLIQYYNGEERAKGNILERFSAQQFPDLHSELNLSSLELGDSALYFCASSVGGGGDEKLFFGSGTQLSVL.

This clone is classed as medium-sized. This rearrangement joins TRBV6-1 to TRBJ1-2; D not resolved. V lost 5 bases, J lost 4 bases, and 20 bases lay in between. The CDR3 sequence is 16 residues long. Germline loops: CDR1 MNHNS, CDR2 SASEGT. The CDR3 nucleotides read TGTGCCAGCAGTCCCCCCTCCCCGGGAAAAGCCTATGGCTACACCTTC. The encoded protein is CASSPPSPGKAYGYTF.

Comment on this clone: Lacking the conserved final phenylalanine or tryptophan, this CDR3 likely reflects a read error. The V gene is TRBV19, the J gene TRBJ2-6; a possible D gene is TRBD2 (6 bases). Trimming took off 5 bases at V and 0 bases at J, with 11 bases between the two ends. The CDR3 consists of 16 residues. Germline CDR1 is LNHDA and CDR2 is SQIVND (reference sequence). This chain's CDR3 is CASSARGGSGANVLTL. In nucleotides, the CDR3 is TGTGCCAGTAGTGCGCGGGGTGGCTCTGGGGCCAACGTCCTGACTCTC.

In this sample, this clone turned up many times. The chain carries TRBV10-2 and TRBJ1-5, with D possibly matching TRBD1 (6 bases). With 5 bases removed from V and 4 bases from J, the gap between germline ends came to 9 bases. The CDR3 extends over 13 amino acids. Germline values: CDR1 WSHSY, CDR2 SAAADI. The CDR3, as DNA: TGCGCCAGCAGTTGGACAGCAAATCAGCCCCAGCATTTT. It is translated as CASSWTANQPQHF.

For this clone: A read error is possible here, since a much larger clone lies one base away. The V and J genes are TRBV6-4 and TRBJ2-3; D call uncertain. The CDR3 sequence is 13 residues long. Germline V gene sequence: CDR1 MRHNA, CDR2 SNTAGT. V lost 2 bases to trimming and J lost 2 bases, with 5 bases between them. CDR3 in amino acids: CASSDRYTDTQYF. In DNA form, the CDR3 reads TGTGCCAGCAGTGACAGGTACACAGATACGCAGTATTTT.